This T cell receptor (beta chain) was sequenced for a study of T cells after somatic rescue of genetic block. V was cut by 6 bases and J by 4 bases, with 13 bases left in between. CDR3 size: 14 residues. CDR1 is LNHDA, CDR2 SQIVND, per germline (reference sequence). Assay used: immunoSEQ multiplex PCR; TCRdb lists only in-frame clones, some missing. This sample yields fewer than 15,000 clones, of which about 65% are seen a single time; under 25% belongs to the top ten. This clone was seen a handful of times. The material sequenced was peripheral blood mononuclear cells (PBMCs). The chain recombines TRBV19 with TRBJ1-5; a weak D match, TRBD1 (5 bases). The receptor's source is a boy aged 10-17 years. In DNA, the CDR3 is TGTGCCAGTAGCAAAGGACAACTGAATCAGCCCCAGCATTTT. Translated, it gives CASSKGQLNQPQHF.